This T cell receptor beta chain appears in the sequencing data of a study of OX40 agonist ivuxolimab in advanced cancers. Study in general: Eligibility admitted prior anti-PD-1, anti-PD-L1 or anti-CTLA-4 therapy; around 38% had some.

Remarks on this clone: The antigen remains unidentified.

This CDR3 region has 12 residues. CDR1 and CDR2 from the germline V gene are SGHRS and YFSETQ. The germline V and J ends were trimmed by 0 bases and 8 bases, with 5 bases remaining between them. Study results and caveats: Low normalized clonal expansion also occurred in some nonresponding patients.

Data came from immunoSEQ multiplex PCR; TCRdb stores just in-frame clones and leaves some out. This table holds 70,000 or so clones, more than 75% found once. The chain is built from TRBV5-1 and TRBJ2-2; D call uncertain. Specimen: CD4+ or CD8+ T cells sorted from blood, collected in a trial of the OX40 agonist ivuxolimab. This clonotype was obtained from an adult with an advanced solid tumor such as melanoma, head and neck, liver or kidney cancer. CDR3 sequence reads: CASSLVPGELFF. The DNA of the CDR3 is TGCGCCAGCAGCTTGGTCCCTGGGGAGCTGTTTTTT. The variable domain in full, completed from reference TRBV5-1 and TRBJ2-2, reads KAGVTQTPRYLIKTRGQQVTLSCSPISGHRSVSWYQQTPGQGLQFLFEYFSETQRNKGNFPGRFSGRQFSNSRSEMNVSTLELGDSALYLCASSLVPGELFFGEGSRLTVL.